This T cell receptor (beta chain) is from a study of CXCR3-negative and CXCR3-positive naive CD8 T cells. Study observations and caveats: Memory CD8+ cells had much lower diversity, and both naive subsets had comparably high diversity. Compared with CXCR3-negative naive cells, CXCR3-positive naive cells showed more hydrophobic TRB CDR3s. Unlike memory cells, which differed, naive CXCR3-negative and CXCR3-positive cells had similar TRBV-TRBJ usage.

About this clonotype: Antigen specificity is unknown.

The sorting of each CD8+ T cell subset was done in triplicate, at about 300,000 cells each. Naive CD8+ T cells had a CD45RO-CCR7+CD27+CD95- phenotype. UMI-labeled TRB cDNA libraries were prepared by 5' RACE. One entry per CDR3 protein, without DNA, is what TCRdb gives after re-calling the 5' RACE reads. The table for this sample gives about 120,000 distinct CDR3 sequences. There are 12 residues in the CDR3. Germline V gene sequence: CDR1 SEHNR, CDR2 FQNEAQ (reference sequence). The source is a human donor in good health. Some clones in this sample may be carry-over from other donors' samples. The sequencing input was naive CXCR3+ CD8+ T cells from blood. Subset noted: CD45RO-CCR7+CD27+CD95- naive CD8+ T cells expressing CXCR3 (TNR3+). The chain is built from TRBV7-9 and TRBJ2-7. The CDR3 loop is CASSLATREQYF.